This T cell receptor beta chain stems from a study of T cell responses to AZD1222 COVID-19 vaccine (dated by TCRdb to about 2021). The study in broad terms: AZD1222 recipients whose second dose came at about 4 weeks and those whose second dose came at about 12 weeks were combined into one group, since spike-specific TCR depth and breadth did not differ between the two schedules. A total of around 240 trial participants underwent TCR sequencing, of whom under 220 had received two doses of AZD1222 and 26 had received two doses of the MenACWY control vaccine. Trial participants were enrolled by age into subgroups of 18-55, 56-69 and 70-plus years, and about 150, 27 and 61 TCR-sequenced participants, respectively, were included in these subgroups.

The time point label, as the study defines it: baseline before first vaccination. Vaccinee samples came from UK trials COV001 and COV002, including a single-blind randomized controlled phase 2/3 trial of AZD1222 (ChAdOx1 nCoV-19) in healthy adults. For TCRbeta chain sequencing, PBMC samples from trial participants were taken at day 0 and at day 28 after the second dose. The V end loses 1 base and the J end loses 5 bases, and a stretch of 17 bases separates them. From the germline V gene, CDR1 is LGHNA and CDR2 is YSLEER. The cysteine opens and the phenylalanine closes a CDR3 of 16 amino acids. Only the CDR3 DNA is retained, 48 bases long and in frame from the first base. What the study reported, not specific to this receptor: Because no day 14 peak-response samples were available, the repertoires could be characterized only after the peak T cell response. CD4 TCRs associated with the vaccine covered the entire spike protein, and the dominant responses were in regions 160-218 and 743-854. Participants were mostly white British and included more females than males, and it was suggested by the authors that clonal diversity may have been underestimated. Conclusions about previously exposed vaccinees are limited, since just five or six AZD1222 recipients were seropositive for SARS-CoV-2 at baseline. Epitopes outside the regions mutated in the B.1.351 and B.1.1.7 variants were reportedly recognized by nearly half of the unique spike-specific TCRs. After two AZD1222 doses, spike-specific TCR breadth and depth were significantly higher than at day 0 and than in MenACWY recipients. In the small 56-69-year group, the increase in depth fell short of significance, most likely because of low power.

The CDR3 regions of human TCRbeta chains were analyzed by immunosequencing. Concerning the study's data processing: Repertoire TCRs were matched against a reference library of SARS-CoV-2-specific TCRs generated with the MIRA antigen-specificity platform. Breadth was defined as the fraction of unique TCRs that were SARS-CoV-2-associated, and depth was defined as the fraction of total T cells that were SARS-CoV-2-associated. Using the MIRA data, each spike-specific TCR was mapped to the spike region that the TCR reacts to and placed in a CD4 or CD8 class. Log10-transformed breadth and depth values were compared by one-way ANOVA with Sidak's multiple comparisons tests. Sourced from immuneACCESS, this table was stored by TCRdb with only in-frame sequences that have V and J called. A share of the clones is absent; for the studies checked, an unresolved V gene accounts for under half, and the remainder has no known explanation. V and J calls and clone size are copied from that table; D and trimming were computed from the DNA. The sample table contains about 150,000 clones; only one count was recorded for 80% to 90% of them. The ten largest clones add up to 4.5% to 6.5% of the sample.

As concerns this clone: The specificity of this receptor is unknown. No much larger clone exists at a distance of one base, and base qualities are not known.

The sequencing here drew on peripheral blood, taken on day 0 of AZD1222 vaccination. The rearrangement joined TRBV4-3 to TRBJ2-5, and the D gene may be TRBD2, 6 bases matching. The sequence was obtained from an adult in good health. The CDR3 here reads CASSQGEGARGETQYF. Read as DNA, the sequence is TGCGCCAGCAGCCAAGGAGAAGGGGCCCGGGGGGAGACCCAGTACTTC.